The 14 T cell receptor beta chains below were found in one sample sequenced in a study of OX40 agonist ivuxolimab in advanced cancers. Profiled with immunoSEQ multiplex PCR; TCRdb holds only in-frame clones, not every one. Found here are about 94,000 clones, more than 75% of them singletons; the top ten hold 0.7% to 1%. The sample consisted of CD4+ or CD8+ T cells sorted from blood, taken in a trial of the OX40 agonist ivuxolimab. Receptors originate from an adult with an advanced solid tumor such as melanoma, head and neck, liver or kidney cancer.

The genes are TRBV7-8 and TRBJ2-3, with 11 positions matching TRBD2. Per the germline V gene, CDR1 is SGHVS and CDR2 is FQNEAQ. With 4 bases clipped from V and 4 bases from J, the junction kept 16 bases outside the gene matches. This CDR3 is built from 19 residues. In DNA form, the CDR3 reads TGTGCCAGCAGCTCCGCCCGAATTTCTAGCGGGAGGACCCCAGATACGCAGTATTTT. Encoded protein: CASSSARISSGRTPDTQYF.

This clone was picked up one time. The rearrangement links TRBV5-1 to TRBJ2-2; 7 bases match TRBD1. The junction had 5 bases not matched to a gene; V was cut back by 2 bases and J by 1 base. In germline, CDR1 is SGHRS, CDR2 YFSETQ. This CDR3 comprises 16 residues. Here the CDR3 DNA reads TGCGCCAGCAGCTTTAAAGGGACAGAGAACACCGGGGAGCTGTTTTTT. Protein sequence: CASSFKGTENTGELFF.

The chain links TRBV19 to TRBJ2-6, with D unclear. CDR3 length: 18 residues. Germline CDR1 reads LNHDA; CDR2 reads SQIVND (reference sequence). Trimming removed 1 base from V and 1 base from J, with 14 bases in between. CDR3 protein: CASSIVTVLQSGANVLTF. CDR3 in DNA: TGTGCCAGTAGTATAGTTACAGTACTTCAGTCTGGGGCCAACGTCCTGACTTTC.

The chain joins TRBV7-2 to TRBJ2-2; a possible D gene is TRBD2 (7 bases). V lost 3 bases and J 6 bases, leaving 20 bases between the germline ends. CDR1 is SGHTA and CDR2 is FQGNSA in the germline V gene. The length of the CDR3 is 17 residues. The CDR3 DNA reads TGTGCCAGCAGCTTGAGCCCCGCTGGGGGGGGGCCCGGGGAGCTGTTTTTT. Translating it yields CASSLSPAGGGPGELFF.

This chain uses TRBV6-6 with TRBJ2-5; D is perhaps TRBD1 (6 bases). Germline V gene sequence: CDR1 MNHNY, CDR2 SVGAGI (reference sequence). The CDR3 runs 15 residues. V was clipped by 5 bases and J by 1 base, with 14 bases between them. The CDR3 region has the DNA TGTGCCAGCAGTCGGGACAAAGTTAGCCAAGAGACCCAGTACTTC. Translation: CASSRDKVSQETQYF.

This clone was picked up one time. The chain couples TRBV5-5 to TRBJ2-1; TRBD2 aligns across 8 bases. J was trimmed by 9 bases and V by 4 bases; bases with no gene match: 12. The CDR3 totals 15 residues. Germline V gene lookup returns CDR1 SGHKS and CDR2 YYEKEE (reference sequence). For the CDR3, the DNA is TGTGCCAGCAGCGGTTCCGGGACTAGTCGGAGTGAGCAGTTCTTC. It translates to CASSGSGTSRSEQFF.

The chain is built from TRBV18 and TRBJ1-6; TRBD1 matches 10 bases. V dropped 3 bases and J dropped 7; count of bases not matched to a gene: 3. From germline, CDR1 is KGHSH and CDR2 LQKENI. The CDR3 length is 15 residues. CDR3: CASSPTGGVNSPLHF. CDR3 DNA sequence: TGTGCCAGCTCACCGACAGGGGGCGTAAATTCACCCCTCCACTTT.

The gene calls are TRBV7-9 and TRBJ2-5; D is tentatively TRBD1 or TRBD2 (7 bases each). With 3 bases removed from V and 3 bases from J, the gap between germline ends came to 17 bases. Germline V lookup: CDR1 SEHNR, CDR2 FQNEAQ (reference sequence). The CDR3 is 16 residues long. DNA for the CDR3: TGTGCCAGCAGCTTTATGGGCAGGGGGGGCGAAGAGACCCAGTACTTC. It yields the protein CASSFMGRGGEETQYF.

By sample share, this clone is medium-sized. V and J are TRBV6-5 and TRBJ1-1; D unresolved. The germline CDR1 and CDR2 sequences are MNHEY and SVGAGI. V was shortened by 7 bases and J by 1 base, with 13 bases between the two germline ends. The CDR3 consists of 14 residues. For the CDR3, the DNA is TGTGCCAGCAATACAGCACCTCCGAACACTGAAGCTTTCTTT. Residues: CASNTAPPNTEAFF.

This chain connects TRBV5-6 to TRBJ1-5; a possible D gene is TRBD1 (6 bases). Trimming took off 4 bases at V and 3 bases at J, with 14 bases between the two ends. The CDR3 covers 15 residues. Germline loops: CDR1 SGHDT, CDR2 YYEEEE. The CDR3 DNA reads TGTGCCAGCAGCGGATGGACAGCTTACAATCAGCCCCAGCATTTT. This encodes CASSGWTAYNQPQHF. The whole variable domain, remainder taken from reference TRBV5-6 and TRBJ1-5, is DAGVTQSPTHLIKTRGQQVTLRCSPKSGHDTVSWYQQALGQGPQFIFQYYEEEERQRGNFPDRFSGHQFPNYSSELNVNALLLGDSALYLCASSGWTAYNQPQHFGDGTRLSIL.

The rearrangement joins TRBV19 to TRBJ1-1; 9 nucleotides agree with TRBD1. There are 16 residues in the CDR3. V was clipped by 5 bases and J by 4 bases; unmatched bases: 11. The germline CDR1 and CDR2 sequences are LNHDA and SQIVND (reference sequence). CDR3 DNA sequence: TGTGCCAGTAGTGGGAGGGGACAGGGTGCGGGCACTGAAGCTTTCTTT. This translates into CASSGRGQGAGTEAFF.

This clone is a singleton in its sample. CDR3 in amino acids: CASSLGGTSYEQYF. CDR3 nucleotide sequence: TGTGCCAGCAGCTTAGGGGGGACTAGCTACGAGCAGTACTTC. The V gene is TRBV7-6, the J gene TRBJ2-5; the match to TRBD2 covers 8 bases. The end of the DNA is better explained by TRBJ2-7, so the J call may be wrong. The CDR3 runs to 14 residues. The germline CDR1 and CDR2 sequences are SGHVS and FNYEAQ.

The V gene is TRBV7-3, the J gene TRBJ2-3; D ambiguous. This CDR3 contains 15 residues. Germline V gene sequence: CDR1 SGHTA, CDR2 FQGTGA. V was clipped by 2 bases and J by 6 bases, with 15 bases between them. This CDR3 reads CASSLLGPGLDTQYF. The CDR3 DNA follows: TGTGCCAGCAGCTTACTAGGACCGGGCCTCGATACGCAGTATTTT.

The chain combines TRBV25-1 with TRBJ1-2; D is unclear. V lost 3 bases, J lost 5 bases, and 10 bases lay in between. This CDR3 comprises 13 residues. Germline V gene sequence: CDR1 MGHDK, CDR2 SYGVNS. Written as DNA, the CDR3 is TGTGCCAGCAGTGATCTTGGACTATATGGCTACACCTTC. It translates to CASSDLGLYGYTF.